This T cell receptor beta chain originates from a study of T cell repertoires in cytomegalovirus infection. Study-level background: Both CMV infection and a matching HLA type were indicated by public TCR beta signatures.

This clonotype was counted ten times or more. V was shortened by 0 bases and J by 8 bases, with 17 bases between the two germline ends. The CDR3 length is 16 residues. The germline gives CDR1 ENHRY, CDR2 SYGVKD. TCRdb reprocessed the reads via MiXCR and lists one record per CDR3 protein. Of approximately 500,000 distinct CDR3 sequences detected, 11% appear once; the ten largest clones hold roughly 10%. Input material: PBMCs. The chain couples TRBV10-3 to TRBJ2-1, with D tentatively TRBD2 (6 bases). The TCR sequence derives from a human donor in good health (CMV status not recorded). Some clones in this sample may be carry-over from other donors' samples. CDR3 region: CAISESRGRNNDEQFF. The CDR3, as DNA: TGTGCCATCAGTGAGTCCCGGGGGAGAAACAATGATGAGCAGTTCTTC.